Below are 8 T cell receptor beta chains sequenced from a single sample in a study of control samples from healthy donors and cancer patients. TCRdb's copy holds only in-frame clones and misses some; the assay was immunoSEQ multiplex PCR. The sample records almost 85,000 clones, 94% being singletons. Source material: blood. These TCRs come from a woman under 30 in good health.

J is TRBJ2-4 and V is TRBV9; D might be TRBD1 (6 bases). The CDR3 runs 16 residues. The germline gives CDR1 SGDLS, CDR2 YYNGEE. V was clipped by 3 bases and J by 7 bases, with 20 bases between them. In DNA form, the CDR3 reads TGTGCCAGCAGCGCACTAGACGCAGGGGCGAGGAACATTCAGTACTTC. Translated, it gives CASSALDAGARNIQYF.

This clone appeared a single time. The chain joins TRBV6-2 or TRBV6-3 to TRBJ1-2; TRBD1 matches at 9 bases. This CDR3 region has 15 residues. CDR1 is MNHEY and CDR2 is SVGEGT in the germline V gene. The ends lost 2 bases at V and 7 bases at J; junction bases unmatched: 8. The CDR3: CASSYRTGGDGGYTF. The DNA of the CDR3 is TGTGCCAGCAGTTACCGAACAGGGGGCGATGGTGGCTACACCTTC.

The gene calls are TRBV19 and TRBJ2-7; the D gene could be TRBD1 or TRBD2 (5 bases each). In germline, CDR1 is LNHDA, CDR2 SQIVND (reference sequence). This CDR3 spans 12 amino acids. CDR3 residues: CASEGNSYEQYF. CDR3 nucleotide sequence: TGTGCTTCCGAGGGGAACTCCTACGAGCAGTACTTC.

The V call is TRBV6-5, the J call TRBJ1-5; D gene ambiguous. The germline V gene encodes CDR1 MNHEY and CDR2 SVGAGI. This CDR3 has 12 residues. Deletions cut 6 bases from V and 12 bases from J, with 15 bases between. CDR3 coding DNA: TGTGCCAGCAGCCAGAGCGCCGGGGTCCAGCATTTT. This gives the protein CASSQSAGVQHF.

The CDR3 spells CASSPGQLGEKLFF. CDR3 in DNA: TGTGCCAGCTCACCGGGACAACTTGGGGAAAAACTGTTTTTT. The chain uses TRBV18 and TRBJ1-4, with D perhaps TRBD1 (6 bases). Germline assignment: CDR1 KGHSH and CDR2 LQKENI. CDR3 length: 14 residues. Trimming pared 3 bases from V and 8 bases from J, leaving 13 bases between.

Regarding this clone: Additional DNA sequences in this sample encode the identical CDR3. The chain carries TRBV27 and TRBJ1-6; D gene uncertain. Trimming pared 2 bases from V and 5 bases from J, leaving 10 bases between. The germline V gene has CDR1 MNHEY and CDR2 SMNVEV (reference sequence). This CDR3 spans 15 amino acids. The CDR3 sequence is CASSLRRQDNSPLHF. In nucleotides, the CDR3 is TGTGCCAGCAGTTTAAGGCGACAAGATAATTCACCCCTCCACTTT.

The chain joins TRBV18 to TRBJ1-5, with TRBD1 as a possible D gene (6 bases). The CDR3 totals 13 residues. The germline V gene encodes CDR1 KGHSH and CDR2 LQKENI. V gave up 3 bases and J gave up 9 bases, with 12 bases separating them. In DNA form, the CDR3 reads TGTGCCAGCTCACCCAATATACAGGGGCCCCAGCATTTT. Its protein product is CASSPNIQGPQHF.

The rearrangement links TRBV19 to TRBJ2-1; the D gene is possibly TRBD2 (6 bases). The V end was cut by 2 bases, the J end by 5 bases, with 13 bases between. The CDR3 runs to 15 residues. Germline lookup yields CDR1 LNHDA and CDR2 SQIVND (reference sequence). CDR3 DNA sequence: TGTGCCAGTAGTATATCTGCCCTAGCGAACAATGAGCAGTTCTTC. It is translated as CASSISALANNEQFF.